What follows are 10 T cell receptor beta chains derived from one specimen sequenced in a study of blood T cell repertoires in COVID-19. Repertoires were generated with immunoSEQ multiplex PCR, while TCRdb's copy carries only in-frame clones and drops some. Of about 84,000 clones in the sample, 75% to 85% were seen once. The sample comprised peripheral blood. The receptors shown here come from an elderly woman with acute or convalescent COVID-19.

Here the CDR3 reads CASSLMESGANVLTF. In DNA form, the CDR3 reads TGCGCCAGCAGCTTGATGGAGTCTGGGGCCAACGTCCTGACTTTC. The chain employs TRBV5-1 and TRBJ2-6; D not resolved. The V gene lost 1 base and the J gene lost 1 base, with 6 bases spanning the gap. This CDR3 contains 15 residues. The germline CDR1 and CDR2 sequences are SGHRS and YFSETQ.

This chain connects TRBV6-2 or TRBV6-3 to TRBJ2-1; TRBD1 is a possible D gene (5 bases). Germline V lookup: CDR1 MNHEY, CDR2 SVGEGT. The CDR3 contains 14 residues. V lost 4 bases to trimming and J lost 2 bases, with 9 bases between them. The DNA of the CDR3 is TGTGCCAGCAGTTCCTGGGGCCCCTACAATGAGCAGTTCTTC. Translating gives CASSSWGPYNEQFF.

The chain uses TRBV7-6 and TRBJ2-3; 11 bases line up with TRBD2. The CDR3 spans 16 residues. Trimming at V came to 5 bases and at J to 0 bases, leaving 4 bases not matched to a gene. Germline CDR1 SGHVS, CDR2 FNYEAQ. The CDR3 nucleotides read TGTGCCAGCAGCGGGGGACTAGCGGAAAGCACAGATACGCAGTATTTT. This sequence encodes CASSGGLAESTDTQYF.

Comments on this clone: The same CDR3 arises from other DNA sequences in this sample as well. The chain joins TRBV20-1 to TRBJ2-7; 7 bases are shared with TRBD1. J lost 3 bases, V lost 5 bases, and 1 base had no gene match. The CDR3 consists of 11 residues. In germline, CDR1 is DFQATT, CDR2 SNEGSKA (reference sequence). DNA of the CDR3: TGCAGTGCTCGACAGGGCTACGAGCAGTACTTC. It yields the protein CSARQGYEQYF.

This clone was detected once. This chain uses TRBV5-1 with TRBJ2-5; TRBD2 matches at 8 bases. V shed 4 bases and J 5 bases; nucleotides not matched to a gene: 4. The CDR3 is 13 residues long. Germline V gene lookup returns CDR1 SGHRS and CDR2 YFSETQ. DNA for the CDR3: TGCGCCAGCAGCCAAAGCGGGAGTGAGACCCAGTACTTC. Protein product: CASSQSGSETQYF.

This rearrangement joins TRBV12-3 or TRBV12-4 to TRBJ1-1; no clear D gene. V lost 5 bases and J lost 4, with 5 bases in between. The CDR3 extends over 11 amino acids. The CDR3 nucleotides read TGTGCCAGCAGTCCCGTCACTGAAGCTTTCTTT. As protein: CASSPVTEAFF.

The chain recombines TRBV12-3 or TRBV12-4 with TRBJ2-5; D is perhaps TRBD2 (5 bases). V was cut by 1 base and J by 12 bases, with 15 bases left in between. This CDR3 region has 13 residues. The CDR3 DNA follows: TGTGCCAGCAGTTTAGTCTCCCGCGCGGGCAAGTACTTC. Translation gives CASSLVSRAGKYF.

This chain joins TRBV5-4 and TRBJ2-7, with 7 bases matching TRBD1. The CDR3 is 13 amino acids. CDR1 and CDR2 from the germline V gene are SGHNT and YYREEE (reference sequence). The V and J ends lost 2 bases and 6 bases, in that order; junction bases with no gene match: 5. The CDR3 nucleotides read TGTGCCAGCAGCTTACCGGACAGGCGCGAGCAGTACTTC. It specifies CASSLPDRREQYF. Variable domain in full (rest from reference TRBV5-4 and TRBJ2-7): ETGVTQSPTHLIKTRGQQVTLRCSSQSGHNTVSWYQQALGQGPQFIFQYYREEENGRGNFPPRFSGLQFPNYSSELNVNALELDDSALYLCASSLPDRREQYFGPGTRLTVT.

The chain recombines TRBV10-3 with TRBJ2-3; 9 bases align to TRBD2. This CDR3 region has 13 residues. V was clipped by 10 bases and J by 2 bases; unmatched bases: 4. Per the germline V gene, CDR1 is ENHRY and CDR2 is SYGVKD. DNA of the CDR3: TGTGCCACGCTAGCGGGGATCACAGATACGCAGTATTTT. Amino acids: CATLAGITDTQYF.

V and J are TRBV7-6 and TRBJ1-3, with TRBD1 as a possible D gene (6 bases). CDR1 and CDR2 from the germline V gene are SGHVS and FNYEAQ. Trimming pared 3 bases from V and 0 bases from J, leaving 15 bases between. The CDR3 spans 17 residues. In nucleotides, the CDR3 is TGTGCCAGCAGCTTGTCTACAGGGCTGAGCTCTGGAAACACCATATATTTT. Protein sequence: CASSLSTGLSSGNTIYF.